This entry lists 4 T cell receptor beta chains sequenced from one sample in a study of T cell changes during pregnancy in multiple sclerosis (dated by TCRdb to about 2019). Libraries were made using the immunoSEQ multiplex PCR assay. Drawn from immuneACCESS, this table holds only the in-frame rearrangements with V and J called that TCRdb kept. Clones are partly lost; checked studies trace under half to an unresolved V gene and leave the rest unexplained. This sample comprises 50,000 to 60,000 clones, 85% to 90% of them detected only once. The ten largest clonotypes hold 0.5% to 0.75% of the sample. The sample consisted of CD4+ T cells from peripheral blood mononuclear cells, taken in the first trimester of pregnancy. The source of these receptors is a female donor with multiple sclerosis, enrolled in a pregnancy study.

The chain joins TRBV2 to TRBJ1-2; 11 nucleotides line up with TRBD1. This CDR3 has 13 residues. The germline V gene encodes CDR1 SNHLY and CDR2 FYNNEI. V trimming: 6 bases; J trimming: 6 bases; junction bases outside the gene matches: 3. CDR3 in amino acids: CASRRTGGDGYTF. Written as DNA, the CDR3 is TGTGCCAGCAGGAGGACAGGGGGCGATGGCTACACCTTC.

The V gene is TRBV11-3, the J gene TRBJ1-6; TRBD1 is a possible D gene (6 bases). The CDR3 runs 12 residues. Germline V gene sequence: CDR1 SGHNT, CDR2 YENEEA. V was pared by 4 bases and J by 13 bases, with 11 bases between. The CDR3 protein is CASSYTGSPLHF. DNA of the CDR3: TGTGCCAGCAGCTACACAGGGTCCCCCCTCCACTTT.

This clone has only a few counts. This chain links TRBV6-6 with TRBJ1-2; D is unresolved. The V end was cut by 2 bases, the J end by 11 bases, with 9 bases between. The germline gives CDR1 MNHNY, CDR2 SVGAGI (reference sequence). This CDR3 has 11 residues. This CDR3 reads CASSYDGEYTF. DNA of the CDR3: TGTGCCAGCAGTTACGACGGGGAGTACACCTTC.

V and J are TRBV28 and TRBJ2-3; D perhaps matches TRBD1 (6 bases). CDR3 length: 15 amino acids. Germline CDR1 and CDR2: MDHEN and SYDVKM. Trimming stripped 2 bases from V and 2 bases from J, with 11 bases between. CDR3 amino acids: CASSLGDTNTDTQYF. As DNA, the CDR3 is TGTGCCAGCAGTTTAGGGGACACAAACACAGATACGCAGTATTTT.